These T cell receptor beta chains were read from a single sample in a study of blood T cell repertoires in COVID-19. TCRdb's table, derived via immunoSEQ multiplex PCR, lists solely in-frame clones and lacks some. There are just under 150,000 clones in the sample; 70% to 90% occur only once, and about 2.6% lies in the top ten. Sequencing was performed on peripheral blood. These receptors were obtained from a human donor with acute or convalescent COVID-19. The donor label of this sample is uncertain. CDR3s include the opening cysteine and the closing phenylalanine or tryptophan. D genes are given only for firm matches. Only part of the rows carry a size: once, few, many, or a class if the clone is expanded.

CDR3,DNA,V,J,size,length,D
CASRPASGGGNEQFF,TGTGCCAGCAGGCCCGCTAGCGGGGGTGGCAATGAGCAGTTCTTC,TRBV28,TRBJ2-1,.,15,TRBD2
CASSPRQGTTEAFF,TGTGCCAGCAGTCCGCGACAGGGGACCACTGAAGCTTTCTTT,TRBV27,TRBJ1-1,.,14,TRBD1
CASSFEGAPDTQYF,TGTGCCAGCAGCTTCGAGGGAGCGCCAGATACGCAGTATTTT,TRBV7-6,TRBJ2-3,.,14,.
CATSPSEGVSGNTIYF,TGTGCCACCAGTCCTTCGGAAGGGGTCTCTGGAAACACCATATATTTT,TRBV24-1,TRBJ1-3,.,16,.
CASSVTDPGEQYF,TGTGCCAGTAGTGTGACCGACCCGGGCGAGCAGTACTTC,TRBV19,TRBJ2-7,.,13,.
CASSPGFQGGNEQFF,TGTGCCAGCTCACCTGGCTTCCAGGGTGGGAATGAGCAGTTCTTC,TRBV18,TRBJ2-1,.,15,.
CASSQDPTGVTYEQYF,TGCGCCAGCAGCCAAGACCCGACAGGGGTGACCTACGAGCAGTACTTC,TRBV4-3,TRBJ2-7,.,16,TRBD1
CASSFRTGEDYTF,TGTGCCAGCAGTTTTCGGACAGGGGAGGACTACACCTTC,TRBV6-5,TRBJ1-2,.,13,TRBD1
CASSPGEYRSTDTQYF,TGCGCCAGCAGCCCAGGGGAGTACAGAAGCACAGATACGCAGTATTTT,TRBV4-1,TRBJ2-3,.,16,.
CASSLKGTTNEKLFF,TGTGCCAGCAGCTTAAAGGGGACAACGAATGAAAAACTGTTTTTT,TRBV7-8,TRBJ1-4,.,15,.
CASSASGTGVRAFF,TGTGCCAGCAGCGCATCTGGGACAGGGGTACGGGCTTTCTTT,TRBV9,TRBJ1-1,.,14,TRBD1
CASSILGTSGDNEQFF,TGTGCCAGTAGTATCCTCGGGACTAGCGGGGACAATGAGCAGTTCTTC,TRBV19,TRBJ2-1,.,16,TRBD2
CATSDWASNQPQHF,TGTGCCACCAGTGATTGGGCGAGCAATCAGCCCCAGCATTTT,TRBV24-1,TRBJ1-5,.,14,.
CASSPRTGGAEGYTF,TGCGCCAGCAGCCCACGGACAGGGGGCGCGGAAGGCTACACCTTC,TRBV5-1,TRBJ1-2,few,15,TRBD1
CASSDPGQGNQAFF,TGTGCCAGCAGTGACCCGGGACAGGGTAACCAAGCTTTCTTT,TRBV28,TRBJ1-1,.,14,TRBD1
CASSHRDTRYGYTF,TGTGCCAGCAGCCATCGGGACACCCGCTATGGCTACACCTTC,TRBV7-9,TRBJ1-2,.,14,.
CASSPPNREVNTEAFF,TGTGCCAGCTCACCCCCCAATCGGGAAGTGAACACTGAAGCTTTCTTT,TRBV18,TRBJ1-1,once,16,.
CASSPRLAGYYYNEQFF,TGTGCCAGCAGCCCGAGACTAGCGGGGTACTATTACAATGAGCAGTTCTTC,TRBV9,TRBJ2-1,.,17,TRBD2
CASSQGENYGYTF,TGTGCCAGCAGCCAAGGGGAAAACTATGGCTACACCTTC,TRBV6-5,TRBJ1-2,.,13,.
CASSQGGSNSPLHF,TGTGCCAGCAGTCAAGGGGGCTCGAATTCACCCCTCCACTTT,TRBV27,TRBJ1-6,.,14,TRBD1
CASSTSGSSYNEQFF,TGTGCCAGCAGCACTAGCGGGAGCTCCTACAATGAGCAGTTCTTC,TRBV5-6,TRBJ2-1,.,15,TRBD2
CASSISGQGETQYF,TGTGCCAGTAGTATAAGTGGCCAGGGAGAGACCCAGTACTTC,TRBV19,TRBJ2-5,.,14,.
CASFLTGIGQPQHF,TGTGCCAGCTTTTTGACGGGGATCGGTCAGCCCCAGCATTTT,TRBV6-5,TRBJ1-5,few,14,.
CASQGSGGLYEQYF,TGTGCCAGCCAAGGGTCAGGGGGGCTCTACGAGCAGTACTTC,TRBV28,TRBJ2-7,.,14,.
CASSYSQGHGQPQHF,TGTGCCAGCAGTTATTCCCAGGGGCACGGTCAGCCCCAGCATTTT,TRBV6-5,TRBJ1-5,.,15,.
CASSPGFRYEQYF,TGTGCCAGCTCACCAGGTTTCAGATACGAGCAGTACTTC,TRBV18,TRBJ2-7,.,13,.
CASGLVADRGAGELFF,TGTGCTAGTGGTTTGGTAGCGGACAGGGGGGCCGGGGAGCTGTTTTTT,TRBV12-5,TRBJ2-2,.,16,TRBD1
CSGALGTYGYTF,TGCAGCGGAGCACTCGGGACATATGGCTACACCTTC,TRBV29-1,TRBJ1-2,.,12,.
CASRQTGDNQPQHF,TGTGCCAGCAGGCAGACAGGGGACAATCAGCCCCAGCATTTT,TRBV27,TRBJ1-5,.,14,TRBD1
CASSSRTVDNSPLHF,TGTGCCAGCAGCTCGCGGACAGTAGATAATTCACCCCTCCACTTT,TRBV11-2,TRBJ1-6,.,15,.
CASSPRLAGYYEQYF,TGTGCCAGCAGCCCCCGACTAGCGGGCTACTACGAGCAGTACTTC,TRBV4-2,TRBJ2-7,.,15,TRBD2
CASSPRGTTNTGELFF,TGTGCCAGCAGCCCTCGGGGAACAACGAACACCGGGGAGCTGTTTTTT,TRBV9,TRBJ2-2,.,16,.
CASGPGGRYGYTF,TGTGCCAGCGGGCCCGGGGGGCGGTATGGCTACACCTTC,TRBV7-2,TRBJ1-2,.,13,.
CASSLRTETQYF,TGTGCCAGCAGCCTTCGGACAGAGACGCAGTATTTT,TRBV13,TRBJ2-3,.,12,.
CASSVAQGSYEQYF,TGTGCCAGCAGCGTAGCACAGGGCTCCTACGAGCAGTACTTC,TRBV9,TRBJ2-7,.,14,.
CASSPPGGRETQYF,TGTGCCAGCAGCCCGCCGGGGGGGAGGGAGACCCAGTACTTC,TRBV7-2,TRBJ2-5,few,14,TRBD2
CASSLARVGYGYTF,TGTGCCAGCAGCTTAGCCAGGGTCGGCTATGGCTACACCTTC,TRBV7-2,TRBJ1-2,.,14,.
CASSERQGSPYGYTF,TGTGCCAGCAGTGAAAGACAGGGGAGCCCCTATGGCTACACCTTC,TRBV6-4,TRBJ1-2,.,15,TRBD1
CASNYPGQGASEQFF,TGTGCCAGCAACTATCCGGGACAGGGGGCGAGTGAGCAGTTCTTC,TRBV11-1,TRBJ2-1,.,15,TRBD1
CASSLTWASGQSNQPQHF,TGCGCCAGCAGCTTGACCTGGGCTTCGGGACAGAGCAATCAGCCCCAGCATTTT,TRBV5-1,TRBJ1-5,once,18,TRBD1
CAISEEPAGNNEQFF,TGTGCCATCAGTGAGGAACCGGCGGGTAACAATGAGCAGTTCTTC,TRBV10-3,TRBJ2-1,.,15,.
CASSYYGLLDPFF,TGTGCCAGCAGTTACTACGGACTACTAGACCCGTTCTTC,TRBV6-2/TRBV6-3,TRBJ2-1,.,13,.
CATKEPGVGVGTEVRKLFF,TGTGCCACCAAGGAGCCGGGTGTCGGAGTCGGGACAGAGGTCCGAAAACTGTTTTTT,TRBV15,TRBJ1-4,.,19,TRBD1
CASSLSDRPDRPQHF,TGTGCCAGCAGCTTATCGGACAGACCTGATCGACCCCAGCATTTT,TRBV5-4,TRBJ1-5,.,15,.
CASSIRETQYF,TGTGCCAGTAGTATACGGGAGACCCAGTACTTC,TRBV19,TRBJ2-5,.,11,.
CASRESVHGAKNIQYF,TGTGCCAGCCGAGAGTCCGTGCACGGAGCCAAAAACATTCAGTACTTC,TRBV28,TRBJ2-4,.,16,.
CASSKERSAPEIDAFF,TGTGCCAGCAGCAAAGAGCGGTCGGCCCCAGAAATCGACGCTTTCTTT,TRBV21-1,TRBJ1-1,.,16,.
CASSWDKKNSPLHF,TGTGCCAGCAGTTGGGACAAGAAGAATTCACCCCTCCACTTT,TRBV6-2/TRBV6-3,TRBJ1-6,.,14,.
CASSGRTGGNTEAFF,TGTGCCAGCAGCGGCCGAACAGGGGGTAACACTGAAGCTTTCTTT,TRBV5-6,TRBJ1-1,.,15,TRBD1
CASSRDSRTGLLMSEAFF,TGTGCCAGCAGCCGCGATTCAAGGACAGGGCTCCTTATGTCTGAAGCTTTCTTT,TRBV7-2,TRBJ1-1,.,18,TRBD1
CASSPGQISEKLFF,TGTGCCAGCAGTCCGGGACAGATTTCTGAAAAACTGTTTTTT,TRBV28,TRBJ1-4,few,14,TRBD1
CSVMYRGRDTEAFF,TGCAGCGTTATGTACAGGGGGCGGGACACTGAAGCTTTCTTT,TRBV29-1,TRBJ1-1,.,14,TRBD1
CASSPETAYNNEQFF,TGTGCCAGCAGCCCTGAGACAGCCTACAATAATGAGCAGTTCTTC,TRBV7-3,TRBJ2-1,once,15,.
CASSPRPRDPGNQPQHF,TGTGCCAGCAGTCCCCGACCTCGTGATCCGGGAAATCAGCCCCAGCATTTT,TRBV6-2/TRBV6-3,TRBJ1-5,few,17,.
CASSMNEIEQYF,TGTGCCAGTAGTATGAACGAAATAGAGCAGTATTTT,TRBV19,TRBJ2-3,.,12,.